This T cell receptor (beta chain) was recovered during a study of cytotoxic CD8 clonotypes in ibrutinib-treated CLL (TCRdb year 2021). For context, the study as a whole: The cohort was composed of ten to eleven relapsed/refractory and about 15 treatment-naive patients; IGHV unmutated status was identified in roughly 17 patients. On average, each sample yielded some 250,000 productive templates and tens of thousands of productive rearrangements. Of the 90 or so people in the trial, approximately 28 had longitudinal samples available. The response samples were drawn at a median of around eleven months into treatment, with a range of roughly 6 to 40 months. Partial responses were observed in about 25 patients and complete responses in 2; after a median follow-up of 68 months, remission was maintained in 15 or so patients and progression was observed in approximately 12. All remission and progressive disease samples were collected while patients were still receiving ibrutinib. Cryopreserved peripheral blood mononuclear cells were obtained before treatment, at response, and at either sustained remission or disease progression. Findings and caveats that apply to the study as a whole: Baseline clonality was found to be higher than that of age-matched healthy donors and was strongly correlated with circulating CD8+ T-cell counts. An increase in clonality was observed at ibrutinib response, with clonality remaining stable during sustained remission and falling back toward baseline at progression. Sampling times were not matched between patients in sustained remission and patients whose disease was progressing, and lymph node repertoires were not examined. Public clonotypes were rare and either shrank or stayed stable during treatment, and the rise in clonality at ibrutinib response reflected expansion of private clonotypes.

Taken from the germline V gene, the CDR1 and CDR2 loops are MNHNS and SASEGT. Trimming removed 3 bases from V and 2 bases from J; the gene matches leave 7 bases unexplained. The CDR3 holds 17 amino acids from the cysteine to the phenylalanine. Left in the record is the CDR3 DNA by itself, 51 bases read in frame from the first base. A note on this clone: What antigen it recognizes has not been identified. No base qualities exist here, and no much larger clone lies one base off it.

The sample's time point label, in plain terms: roughly 2 years on ibrutinib. For TCR beta library preparation, about 2 micrograms of genomic DNA were isolated from cryopreserved PBMCs. Longitudinal blood samples from CLL patients on ibrutinib monotherapy were analyzed using high-throughput TCR beta sequencing. The patients took part in an open-label, single-center phase 2 trial of ibrutinib monotherapy. Each clonotype received, on average, around 10x coverage in deep resolution sequencing performed on a MiSeq, where the target depth lay between 1 in 1 million and 1 in 200,000 T cells. The immunoSEQ hsTCRB Kit was used to generate TCR beta libraries. The study's processing was this. Data were analyzed with ImmunoSEQ Data Assistant and ImmunoSEQ Analyzer, with V, D and J genes assigned per IMGT definitions. Clonality, with values ranging from 0 to 1, was calculated as one minus the normalized Shannon entropy of productive rearrangement frequencies. Public clonotype analysis was restricted to overrepresented clonotypes comprising at least 0.05% of each patient's repertoire. Fewer than 15 repertoires from age-matched healthy donors, obtained from immuneACCESS, served as clonality controls. TCRdb holds this immuneACCESS table with in-frame rearrangements only. Some clones are missing; in checked studies, unresolved V genes explain under half, and the rest has no known cause. Clone size and V and J calls were adopted from that table, with D and trimming inferred from the DNA. Present in this sample are some 200,000 clones, 72% of which were seen just once. Clones ranked in the top ten supply over 10% of the sample.

Sequenced here: PBMCs, sampled after 24 months of ibrutinib treatment. This receptor chain uses TRBV6-1 and TRBJ1-4; the junction holds 9 bases that match TRBD1. This receptor was obtained from a human donor with chronic lymphocytic leukemia. The CDR3 in this case is CASSDPGQGFTNEKLFF. The DNA is TGTGCCAGCAGTGATCCGGGACAGGGTTTTACTAATGAAAAACTGTTTTTT.